This is a list of T cell receptor beta chains from one sample in a study of cytomegalovirus exposure and HLA in healthy donors. Clones were read by immunoSEQ multiplex PCR, and TCRdb kept only the in-frame ones, dropping some. The table records fewer than 200,000 clones, 73% of them present only once. Sequencing input: PBMCs. Receptor source: a woman between 18 and 30 years old in good health and CMV-seropositive. CDR3s include the opening cysteine and the closing phenylalanine or tryptophan. A D gene is named only where the DNA matches it firmly. Size tells how often a clone was seen (once, few, many) or the class of an expanded clone, and some rows leave it out.

D	V	J	size	DNA	CDR3
-	TRBV5-1	TRBJ1-4	-	TGCGCCAGCAGCTCGGAAGGAGGTGGAACGGCTGAAAAACTGTTTTTT	CASSSEGGGTAEKLFF
-	TRBV11-2	TRBJ2-7	-	TGTGCCAGCAGCCCCCAGGGGTACGAGCAGTACTTC	CASSPQGYEQYF
TRBD2	TRBV9	TRBJ2-7	-	TGTGCCAGCAGCGTAGCTAGCGGGGGATCCTACGAGCAGTACTTC	CASSVASGGSYEQYF
TRBD2	TRBV4-1	TRBJ2-7	-	TGCGCCAGCAGCCAAGGAGCCAGCGGGGGGTCCTACGAGCAGTACTTC	CASSQGASGGSYEQYF
TRBD1	TRBV6-6	TRBJ1-1	-	TGTGCCAGCAGTCCTAAAGACAGGGGGAACACTGAAGCTTTCTTT	CASSPKDRGNTEAFF
-	TRBV30	TRBJ2-1	-	TGTGCCTGGAGTAGGGGGATCAAAACAAAAAACAATGAGCAGTTCTTC	CAWSRGIKTKNNEQFF
TRBD1	TRBV6-5	TRBJ2-1	once	TGTGCCAGCAGTTACCGGGACAGGGGCCCCTACAATGAGCAGTTCTTC	CASSYRDRGPYNEQFF
-	TRBV7-3	TRBJ2-5	few	TGTGCCAGCAGAGAACATACCGAGACCCAGTACTTC	CASREHTETQYF
-	TRBV25-1	TRBJ1-4	-	TGTGCCAGCAGTGCGAGAGGGTCAACTAATGAAAAACTGTTTTTT	CASSARGSTNEKLFF
-	TRBV19	TRBJ2-7	-	TGTGCCAGTAGTATAGATAGCCGTCTAACCTACGAGCAGTACTTC	CASSIDSRLTYEQYF
TRBD2	TRBV28	TRBJ2-1	-	TGTGCCAGCACCCCGGGGGGGATCGCCAATGAGCAGTTCTTC	CASTPGGIANEQFF
-	TRBV5-6	TRBJ2-5	few	TGTGCCAGCACAGCTAGCAGCCAAGAGACCCAGTACTTC	CASTASSQETQYF
TRBD2	TRBV7-3	TRBJ2-3	once	TGTGCCAGCAGCTTAGGGGGACTAGCGGGGGGCGCAGATACGCAGTATTTT	CASSLGGLAGGADTQYF
-	TRBV6-1	TRBJ1-2	-	TGTGCCAGCAGTGACAGGTTGAAAGGCTACACCTTC	CASSDRLKGYTF
-	TRBV2	TRBJ1-1	few	TGTGCCAGCAGTGAAGAAGGCAGGGGTACTGAAGCTTTCTTT	CASSEEGRGTEAFF
-	TRBV7-3	TRBJ2-3	-	TGTGCCAGCAGCTTAAAAGGGTCAGGGAGCACAGATACGCAGTATTTT	CASSLKGSGSTDTQYF
TRBD2	TRBV7-3	TRBJ2-3	-	TGTGCCAGCAGCTTATACGCTAGCGGCACCGCGGATACGCAGTATTTT	CASSLYASGTADTQYF
-	TRBV19	TRBJ2-7	-	TGTGCCAGTAGTATAGATCCCTCCGGGATCCAGGCCGAGCAGTACTTC	CASSIDPSGIQAEQYF
TRBD1	TRBV2	TRBJ1-3	-	TGTGCCAGCACCTTAGGACAGGAGTTTTCTGGAAACACCATATATTTT	CASTLGQEFSGNTIYF